Following are 8 T cell receptor beta chains from one sample sequenced in a study of identical twins (TCRdb year 2016). The method was 5' RACE. Sequencing was carried out with an Illumina HiSeq 2000. The public sequencing data were trimmed at Q25 with fastp and processed into clonotypes with MiXCR by TCRdb, which kept only in-frame beta chains. Identical CDR3 protein sequences are pooled into one entry, listed with their most common genes and DNA. Present in this sample are over 200,000 distinct CDR3 sequences, less than 9.5% of which were seen just once. Clones ranked in the top ten supply just over 5% of the sample. Sequencing was performed on memory (CD45RO+) T cells sorted from blood. The meaning of the sample's cell subset or site label: CD45RO+ enriched T cells. These TCRs come from a woman aged 18 to 35 in good health.

The rearrangement links TRBV18 to TRBJ1-1; 9 positions match TRBD1. This CDR3 comprises 15 residues. Germline V gene lookup returns CDR1 KGHSH and CDR2 LQKENI. Germline trimming cut 5 bases from V and 4 bases from J; bases unmatched to any gene: 8. The CDR3 loop reads CASSSKQGAATEAFF. In DNA form, the CDR3 reads TGTGCCAGCTCATCTAAACAGGGGGCAGCCACTGAAGCTTTCTTT.

This clonotype was found a few times. The chain uses TRBV20-1 and TRBJ1-5; the match to TRBD1 covers 11 bases. This CDR3 is built from 13 residues. Germline V lookup: CDR1 DFQATT, CDR2 SNEGSKA (reference sequence). J gave up 5 bases and V 6 bases, and 3 bases lay outside the gene matches. The CDR3 bases are TGCAGTGCCTGGACAGGGGGCGATCAGCCCCAGCATTTT. Protein: CSAWTGGDQPQHF.

This clonotype was observed at least ten times. V usage is TRBV30 and J usage is TRBJ2-2, with D tentatively TRBD1 (5 bases). The CDR3 is 14 residues long. Germline CDR1 GTSNPN, CDR2 SVGIG (reference sequence). V dropped 0 bases and J dropped 5 bases, with 10 bases sitting between them. This chain's CDR3 is CAWSVGAKTGELFF. The CDR3 nucleotides read TGTGCCTGGAGTGTAGGGGCCAAAACCGGGGAGCTGTTTTTT.

This clonotype occurred a few times. The chain carries TRBV20-1 and TRBJ2-1, with 8 bases that match TRBD2. CDR1 and CDR2 (germline): DFQATT, SNEGSKA (reference sequence). Losses at the gene ends were 6 bases for V and 1 base for J; bases not matched to a gene: 5. This CDR3 contains 14 residues. Here the CDR3 DNA reads TGCAGTGCCATGTCTAGCGGGTCCTACAATGAGCAGTTCTTC. Its translation: CSAMSSGSYNEQFF.

J is TRBJ2-4 and V is TRBV11-1, with 14 bases identical to TRBD2. This CDR3 comprises 18 residues. V lost 4 bases to trimming and J lost 2 bases; unmatched junction nucleotides: 7. Germline CDR1 SGHAT, CDR2 FQDESV (reference sequence). CDR3 residues: CASSSQGLAGGTKNIQYF. The CDR3 bases are TGTGCCAGCAGCTCTCAAGGACTAGCGGGGGGAACCAAAAACATTCAGTACTTC.

There are a few counts of this clonotype. The chain carries TRBV25-1 and TRBJ2-2, with a possible D match to TRBD1 (6 bases). Trimming removed 6 bases from V and 0 bases from J, with 14 bases in between. Germline lookup yields CDR1 MGHDK and CDR2 SYGVNS. The CDR3 spans 16 residues. The CDR3 protein is CASRKGVGPNTGELFF. The CDR3 DNA is TGTGCCAGCAGAAAGGGGGTTGGGCCGAACACCGGGGAGCTGTTTTTT.

This clonotype was observed once. The chain links TRBV7-9 to TRBJ2-5, with a possible D match to TRBD2 (5 bases). Germline V gives CDR1 SEHNR, CDR2 FQNEAQ (reference sequence). The CDR3 loop spans 14 amino acids. V was clipped by 4 bases and J by 5 bases, with 14 bases between them. The chain's CDR3 is CASSYERIAETQYF. The CDR3 DNA follows: TGTGCCAGCAGCTACGAACGGATAGCGGAGACCCAGTACTTC.

This clonotype has a count of ten or more. The J gene is TRBJ1-6, the V gene TRBV5-1, with a possible D match to TRBD1 (5 bases). V lost 4 bases and J lost 15, with 11 bases in between. This CDR3 spans 11 amino acids. CDR1 is SGHRS, CDR2 YFSETQ, per germline. CDR3 nucleotide sequence: TGCGCCAGCAGCGAGGGGTTTGACCTCCACTTT. It yields the protein CASSEGFDLHF.